This TCR beta chain was sequenced for a study of chemoradiotherapy in HPV16-positive cancers. Whole-study findings and limits: Candidate HPV-specific clones and E7-related TCR motifs grew in tumor during treatment.

V gave up 5 bases and J gave up 1 base, with 23 bases separating them. From germline, CDR1 is MDHEN and CDR2 SYDVKM. The CDR3 sequence is 18 residues long. Turning to this clone: What it binds is unknown.

Generated by immunoSEQ multiplex PCR, the TCRdb table keeps only in-frame clones and is missing some. The sample lists about 68,000 clones, more than 70% occurring once. This chain uses TRBV28 with TRBJ1-1; possibly TRBD1 for D (6 bases). This sequence was found in a human donor with HPV-associated anogenital cancer. Source: blood, taken from a patient who underwent chemoradiotherapy. CDR3 protein: CASSLIGGWSPQNTEAFF. CDR3 in DNA: TGTGCCAGCAGTCTGATAGGGGGATGGTCACCCCAGAACACTGAAGCTTTCTTT.